This is a list of T cell receptor beta chains from one sample in a study of OX40 agonist ivuxolimab in advanced cancers. Assay used: immunoSEQ multiplex PCR; TCRdb lists only in-frame clones, some missing. The table lists approximately 87,000 clones, about 93% of them singletons. The sample consisted of CD4+ or CD8+ T cells sorted from blood, taken in a trial of the OX40 agonist ivuxolimab. Source of these receptors: an adult with an advanced solid tumor such as melanoma, head and neck, liver or kidney cancer. CDR3s include the opening cysteine and the closing phenylalanine or tryptophan. The D gene is left open where the match is weak. The size of a clone is reported for some rows only, either as once, few or many, or as a class for expanded clones.

j_gene | d_gene | len | abundance | v_gene | CDR3aa | CDR3nt
TRBJ2-3 | TRBD2 | 19 | . | TRBV5-1 | CASSWADLTSGSSLDTQYF | TGCGCCAGCAGCTGGGCTGACTTGACTAGCGGGTCCAGTTTGGATACGCAGTATTTT
TRBJ1-2 | TRBD1 | 16 | . | TRBV7-2 | CASTAAGTGSYYGYTF | TGTGCCAGCACAGCCGCGGGGACAGGCTCATACTATGGCTACACCTTC
TRBJ1-2 | TRBD1 | 14 | . | TRBV28 | CASSLSGGAYGYTF | TGTGCCAGCAGTTTATCAGGGGGCGCCTATGGCTACACCTTC
TRBJ2-1 | TRBD1 | 17 | . | TRBV19 | CASTGQGRVAGFNEQFF | TGTGCCAGTACTGGACAGGGGAGAGTAGCGGGCTTCAATGAGCAGTTCTTC
TRBJ1-2 | . | 16 | . | TRBV7-9 | CASSFSQLGGVNGYTF | TGTGCCAGCAGCTTTTCACAGCTAGGGGGTGTGAATGGCTACACCTTC
TRBJ2-1 | TRBD2 | 19 | . | TRBV7-9 | CASIQTSGTSGRAYNEQFF | TGTGCCAGCATCCAAACAAGCGGGACTAGCGGGAGGGCCTACAATGAGCAGTTCTTC
TRBJ1-3 | . | 16 | . | TRBV15 | CATSKGDDLSGNTIYF | TGTGCCACCAGCAAAGGGGATGACCTCTCTGGAAACACCATATATTTT
TRBJ2-3 | . | 15 | . | TRBV7-8 | CASRSFGESSDTQYF | TGTGCCAGCAGGAGTTTTGGGGAGAGCTCAGATACGCAGTATTTT
TRBJ2-1 | TRBD2 | 15 | . | TRBV28 | CASSPHSGKSNEQFF | TGTGCCAGCAGCCCACATAGCGGGAAGAGCAATGAGCAGTTCTTC
TRBJ2-7 | TRBD1 | 13 | . | TRBV29-1 | CSAAGGDLNEQYF | TGCAGCGCCGCAGGGGGCGACTTGAACGAGCAGTACTTC
TRBJ2-1 | . | 12 | . | TRBV7-9 | CASSFELGEQFF | TGTGCCAGCAGCTTTGAGCTGGGTGAGCAGTTCTTC
TRBJ1-3 | TRBD1 | 15 | . | TRBV28 | CASNPLTGVGNTIYF | TGTGCCAGCAACCCACTGACAGGGGTTGGAAACACCATATATTTT
TRBJ1-1 | . | 15 | . | TRBV13 | CASSPLLGLNTEAFF | TGTGCCAGCAGCCCCCTCTTAGGATTGAACACTGAAGCTTTCTTT
TRBJ2-1 | TRBD2 | 16 | . | TRBV11-3 | CASSSGLAGGPNEQFF | TGTGCCAGCAGCTCGGGACTAGCGGGAGGGCCCAATGAGCAGTTCTTC
TRBJ2-1 | TRBD1 | 15 | . | TRBV11-2 | CASSPRTGNYNEQFF | TGTGCCAGCAGCCCTCGGACAGGCAACTACAATGAGCAGTTCTTC
TRBJ2-3 | TRBD2 | 17 | . | TRBV27 | CASSLAGRERSTDTQYF | TGTGCCAGCAGTTTGGCGGGGCGGGAGCGGAGCACAGATACGCAGTATTTT
TRBJ2-1 | . | 17 | once | TRBV5-6 | CASSSVGATSSYNEQFF | TGTGCCAGCAGCTCGGTTGGGGCAACTAGCTCCTACAATGAGCAGTTCTTC
TRBJ1-1 | . | 17 | . | TRBV30 | CAWGVRRAALQDTEAFF | TGTGCCTGGGGTGTTCGACGTGCCGCCTTACAGGACACTGAAGCTTTCTTT
TRBJ2-1 | . | 15 | . | TRBV5-1 | CASSLELTQYNEQFF | TGCGCCAGCAGCTTGGAACTAACCCAATACAATGAGCAGTTCTTC
TRBJ1-5 | TRBD1 | 14 | . | TRBV6-5 | CASRQGQGVQPQHF | TGTGCCAGCAGGCAGGGACAGGGGGTCCAGCCCCAGCATTTT
TRBJ1-1 | . | 14 | . | TRBV5-8 | CASRSGVPDTEAFF | TGTGCCAGCAGGAGCGGGGTACCCGACACTGAAGCTTTCTTT
TRBJ1-1 | . | 14 | . | TRBV11-3 | CASSLGRSNTEAFF | TGTGCCAGCAGCTTAGGACGGTCGAACACTGAAGCTTTCTTT
TRBJ1-3 | . | 14 | . | TRBV7-2 | CASSAQVSGNTIYF | TGTGCCAGCAGCGCCCAGGTCTCTGGAAACACCATATATTTT